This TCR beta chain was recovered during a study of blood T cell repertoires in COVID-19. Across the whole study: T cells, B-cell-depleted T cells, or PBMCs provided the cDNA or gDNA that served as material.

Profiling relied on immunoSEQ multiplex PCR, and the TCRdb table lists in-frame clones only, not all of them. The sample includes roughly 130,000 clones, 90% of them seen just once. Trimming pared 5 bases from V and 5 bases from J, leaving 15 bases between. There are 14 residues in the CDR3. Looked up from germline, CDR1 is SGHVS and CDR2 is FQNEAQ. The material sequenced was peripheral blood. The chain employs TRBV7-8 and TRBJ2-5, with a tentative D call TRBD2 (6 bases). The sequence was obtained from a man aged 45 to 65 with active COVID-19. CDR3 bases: TGTGCCAGCAGCCAAGGGGCGGCGGGGGAGACCCAGTACTTC. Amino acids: CASSQGAAGETQYF.